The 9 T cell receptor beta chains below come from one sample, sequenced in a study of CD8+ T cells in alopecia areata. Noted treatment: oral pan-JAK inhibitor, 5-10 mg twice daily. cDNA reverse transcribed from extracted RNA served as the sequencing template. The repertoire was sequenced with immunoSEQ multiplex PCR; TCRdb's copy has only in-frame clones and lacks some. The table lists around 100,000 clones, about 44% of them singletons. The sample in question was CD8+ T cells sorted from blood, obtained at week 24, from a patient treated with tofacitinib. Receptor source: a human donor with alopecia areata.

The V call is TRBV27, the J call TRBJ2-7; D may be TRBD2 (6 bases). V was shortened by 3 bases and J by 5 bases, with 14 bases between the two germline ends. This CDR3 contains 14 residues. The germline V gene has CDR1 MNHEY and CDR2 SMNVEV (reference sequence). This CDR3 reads CASSFPGSVHEQYF. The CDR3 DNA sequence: TGTGCCAGCAGTTTTCCCGGGAGTGTCCACGAGCAGTACTTC.

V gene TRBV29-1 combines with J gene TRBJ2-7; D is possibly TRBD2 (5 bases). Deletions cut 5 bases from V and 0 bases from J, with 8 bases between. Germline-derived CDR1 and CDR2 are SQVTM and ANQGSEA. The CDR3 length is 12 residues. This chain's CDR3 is CSVLAGSYEQYF. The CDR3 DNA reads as TGCAGCGTTCTGGCGGGCTCCTACGAGCAGTACTTC.

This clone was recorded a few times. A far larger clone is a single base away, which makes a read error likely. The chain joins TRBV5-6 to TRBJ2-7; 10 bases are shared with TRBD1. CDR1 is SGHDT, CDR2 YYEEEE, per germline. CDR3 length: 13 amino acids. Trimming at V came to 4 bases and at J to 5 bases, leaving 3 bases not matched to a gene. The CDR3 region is CASSQGTGDEQYF. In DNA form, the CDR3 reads TGTGCCAGCAGCCAGGGGACAGGGGACGAGCAGTACTTC.

In DNA, the CDR3 is TGTGCCAGCACAGGGTCCCAAGAGACCCAGTACTTC. It encodes CASTGSQETQYF. This chain uses TRBV6-1 with TRBJ2-5; tentative D call: TRBD1 (5 bases). There are 12 residues in the CDR3. Germline V gene sequence: CDR1 MNHNS, CDR2 SASEGT. V lost 7 bases to trimming and J lost 1 base, with 7 bases between them.

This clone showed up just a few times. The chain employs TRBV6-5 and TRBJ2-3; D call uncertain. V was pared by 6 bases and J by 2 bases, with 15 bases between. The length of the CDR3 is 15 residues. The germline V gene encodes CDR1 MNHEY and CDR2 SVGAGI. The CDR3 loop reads CASSRSESLTDTQYF. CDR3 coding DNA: TGTGCCAGCAGCCGATCAGAATCCCTCACAGATACGCAGTATTTT.

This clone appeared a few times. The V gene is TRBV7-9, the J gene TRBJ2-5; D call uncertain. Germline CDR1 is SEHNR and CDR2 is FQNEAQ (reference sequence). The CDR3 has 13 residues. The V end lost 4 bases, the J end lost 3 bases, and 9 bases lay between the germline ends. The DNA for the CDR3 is TGTGCCAGCAGCTCTGTAGCTGAAGAGACCCAGTACTTC. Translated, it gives CASSSVAEETQYF. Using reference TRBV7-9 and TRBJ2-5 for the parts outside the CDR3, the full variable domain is DTGVSQNPRHKITKRGQNVTFRCDPISEHNRLYWYRQTLGQGPEFLTYFQNEAQLEKSRLLSDRFSAERPKGSFSTLEIQRTEQGDSAMYLCASSSVAEETQYFGPGTRLLVL.

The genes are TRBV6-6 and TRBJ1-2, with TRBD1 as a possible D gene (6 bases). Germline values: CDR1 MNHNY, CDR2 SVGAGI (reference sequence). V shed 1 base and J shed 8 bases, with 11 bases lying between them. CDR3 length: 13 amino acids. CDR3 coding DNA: TGTGCCAGCAGTTACTTGGACAGTAGCGGCTACACCTTC. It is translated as CASSYLDSSGYTF.

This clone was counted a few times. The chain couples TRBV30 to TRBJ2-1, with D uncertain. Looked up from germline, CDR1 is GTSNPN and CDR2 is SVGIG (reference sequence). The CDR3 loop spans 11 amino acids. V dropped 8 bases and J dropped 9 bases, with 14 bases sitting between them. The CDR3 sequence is CASSSMSEQFF. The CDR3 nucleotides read TGTGCCAGCAGCTCAATGAGTGAGCAGTTCTTC.

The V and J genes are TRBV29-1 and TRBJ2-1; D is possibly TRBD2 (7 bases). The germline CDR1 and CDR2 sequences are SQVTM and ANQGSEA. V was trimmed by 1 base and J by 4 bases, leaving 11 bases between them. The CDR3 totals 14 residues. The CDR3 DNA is TGCAGCGTTGAAGGGGAGGGGGTATACAATGAGCAGTTCTTC. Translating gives CSVEGEGVYNEQFF.